What follows is one T cell receptor (beta chain) and its context. Its antigen is not known. This sample is drawn from a study of T cells in Graves' hyperthyroidism and ophthalmopathy. Study-wide results and limits: In blood, most of the thyroid clonotypes expanded above 0.001 were also present.

TCR beta CDR3 regions were amplified from RNA. The primer set for the first-round RT-PCR of the TCR CDR3 was HTBI. TCRdb reanalysed the multiplex PCR reads using MiXCR and keeps one entry per CDR3 protein. Of 700,000 to 850,000 distinct CDR3 sequences in the sample, 35% are singletons; the top ten hold more than 25%. The TCR originated in a woman between 35 and 50 years old with Graves' hyperthyroidism. Sequencing input: blood.

In DNA, the CDR3 is TGCAGTGCTAGGTTTTTTGGAAACACCATATATTTT. Amino acid sequence: CSARFFGNTIYF. This chain links TRBV20-1 with TRBJ1-3; D not certain. The CDR3 is 12 amino acids. CDR1 and CDR2 (germline): DFQATT, SNEGSKA (reference sequence). The ends were cut back, 3 bases at V and 3 bases at J, with 6 bases in the middle.